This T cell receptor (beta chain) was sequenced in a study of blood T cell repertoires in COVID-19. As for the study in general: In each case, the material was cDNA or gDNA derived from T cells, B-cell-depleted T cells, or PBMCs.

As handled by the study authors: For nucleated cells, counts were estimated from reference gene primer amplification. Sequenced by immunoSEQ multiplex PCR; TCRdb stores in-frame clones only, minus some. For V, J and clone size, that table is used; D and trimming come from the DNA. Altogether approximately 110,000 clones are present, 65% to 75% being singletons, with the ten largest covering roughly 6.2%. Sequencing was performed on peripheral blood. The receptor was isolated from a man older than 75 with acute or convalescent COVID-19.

CDR3 protein: CSSSRGSNTEAFF. CDR3 sequence (DNA): TGCAGCTCGTCCAGGGGGTCGAACACTGAAGCTTTCTTT. The gene calls are TRBV29-1 and TRBJ1-1; 7 bases agree with TRBD1. Germline CDR1 reads SQVTM; CDR2 reads ANQGSEA. The CDR3 extends over 13 amino acids. Trimming took 8 bases from V and 1 from J; bases not matched to a gene: 7.